The present T cell receptor beta chain was sequenced within a study of blood T cell repertoires in COVID-19. The overall study: Some COVID-19 samples were acute and others convalescent; all came from the United States, Italy and Spain.

Germline CDR1 reads LNHDA; CDR2 reads SQIVND (reference sequence). The V segment lost 5 bases and the J segment 4 bases; nucleotides outside the gene matches: 12. The CDR3 spans 17 residues. Study processing details: The authors estimated nucleated cell counts from reference gene primer amplification. Libraries were prepared by immunoSEQ multiplex PCR; TCRdb keeps only in-frame clonotypes and omits some of them. D and trimming were read from the DNA, whereas the V and J calls and clone size are those reported in that table. The table includes a few hundred thousand clones, around 84% detected once. Those enrolled, adults aged roughly 18 to 89 years, came from around 25 US areas. Clinical histories supplied by participants themselves formed the basis of cohort assignment.

Sequencing was performed on PBMCs or T cells enriched from blood (not recorded which). This chain connects TRBV19 to TRBJ1-2; 11 positions match TRBD1. The receptor was derived from a woman aged 50 to 60 who had been exposed to COVID-19. The CDR3 region is CASSFSPPGQGGYGYTF. DNA for the CDR3: TGTGCCAGTAGTTTTTCGCCACCGGGACAGGGGGGCTATGGCTACACCTTC.